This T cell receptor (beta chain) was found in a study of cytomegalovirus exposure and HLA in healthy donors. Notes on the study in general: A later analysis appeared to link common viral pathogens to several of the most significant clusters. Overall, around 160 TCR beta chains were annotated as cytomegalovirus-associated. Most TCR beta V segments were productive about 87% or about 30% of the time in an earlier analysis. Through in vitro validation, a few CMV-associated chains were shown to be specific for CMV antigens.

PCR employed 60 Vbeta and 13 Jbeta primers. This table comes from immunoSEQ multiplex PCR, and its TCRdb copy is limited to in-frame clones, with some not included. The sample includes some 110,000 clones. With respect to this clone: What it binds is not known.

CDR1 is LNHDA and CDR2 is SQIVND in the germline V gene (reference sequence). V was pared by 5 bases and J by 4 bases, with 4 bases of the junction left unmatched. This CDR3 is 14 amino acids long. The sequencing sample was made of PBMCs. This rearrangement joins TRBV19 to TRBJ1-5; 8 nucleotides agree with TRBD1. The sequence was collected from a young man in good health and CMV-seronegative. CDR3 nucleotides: TGTGCCAGTAGTGTCCGGGACAGGAATCAGCCCCAGCATTTT. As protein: CASSVRDRNQPQHF. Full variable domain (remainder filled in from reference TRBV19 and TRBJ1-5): DGGITQSPKYLFRKEGQNVTLSCEQNLNHDAMYWYRQDPGQGLRLIYYSQIVNDFQKGDIAEGYSVSREKKESFPLTVTSAQKNPTAFYLCASSVRDRNQPQHFGDGTRLSIL.